This TCR beta chain was identified in a study of T-cell reconstitution after alpha-beta-depleted transplantation in children. General study results and limits: By about two months after transplant, alpha-beta T cells reportedly arose from several hundred graft clones that had expanded. Newly produced T cells mostly provided counts and TCRbeta diversity after one year, as hyperexpanded clones declined. Elevated TCRbeta diversity at day 60 was traced, in some patients, to surviving recipient T cells and thymic progenitors.

Researchers prepared the TCRbeta library using unique molecular identifiers, the study reports. Via MiXCR, TCRdb re-called the PCR reads, giving one row per CDR3 protein. The data show approximately 170,000 distinct CDR3 sequences, with over 8.5% seen just once and about 13% held by the top ten. This clonotype appeared many times. Its antigen remains unidentified. The source is a boy between 2 and 15 years old with acute myeloid leukemia, due to receive a stem cell transplant. Here the sequenced sample was PBMCs, taken before TCRalphabeta/CD19-depleted stem cell transplant.

Written as DNA, the CDR3 is TGTGCCAGCAGCGCCCTAGAAGGCGAGCAGTACTTC. Amino acids: CASSALEGEQYF. V usage is TRBV3-1 and J usage is TRBJ2-7; the D is unclear. V gave up 5 bases and J gave up 6 bases, with 11 bases separating them. The CDR3 is 12 residues long. Germline V gives CDR1 LGHDT, CDR2 YNNKEL (reference sequence).